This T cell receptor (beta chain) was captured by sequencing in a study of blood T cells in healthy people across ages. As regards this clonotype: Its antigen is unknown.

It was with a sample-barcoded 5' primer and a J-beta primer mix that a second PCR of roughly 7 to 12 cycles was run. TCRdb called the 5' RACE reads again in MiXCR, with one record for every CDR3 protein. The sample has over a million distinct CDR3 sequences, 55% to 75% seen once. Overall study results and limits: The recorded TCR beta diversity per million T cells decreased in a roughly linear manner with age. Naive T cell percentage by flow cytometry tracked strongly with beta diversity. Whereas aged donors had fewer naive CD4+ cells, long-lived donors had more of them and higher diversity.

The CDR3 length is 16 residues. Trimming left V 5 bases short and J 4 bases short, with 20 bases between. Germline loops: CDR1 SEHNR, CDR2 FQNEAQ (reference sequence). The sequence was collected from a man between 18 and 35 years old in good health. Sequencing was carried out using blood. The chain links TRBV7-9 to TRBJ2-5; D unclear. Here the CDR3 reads CASSLKIGQIGETQYF. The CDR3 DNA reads TGTGCCAGCAGCCTAAAGATTGGGCAGATCGGAGAGACCCAGTACTTC. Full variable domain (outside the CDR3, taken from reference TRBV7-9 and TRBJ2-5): DTGVSQNPRHKITKRGQNVTFRCDPISEHNRLYWYRQTLGQGPEFLTYFQNEAQLEKSRLLSDRFSAERPKGSFSTLEIQRTEQGDSAMYLCASSLKIGQIGETQYFGPGTRLLVL.